Presented here are 26 T cell receptor beta chains from one specimen sequenced in a study of radiation and T cells in renal cell carcinoma. Time point denoted: blood 2 weeks post-SBRT. Treatment noted: 15 Gy SBRT to primary tumor, nephrectomy 4 weeks later. Libraries were prepared by immunoSEQ multiplex PCR; TCRdb keeps only in-frame clonotypes and omits some of them. Of about 130,000 clones listed, around 81% are singletons. The input for sequencing was blood, taken from a patient whose treatment included radiotherapy and nephrectomy. The receptors derive from a man aged 45-65 years with renal cell carcinoma.

The CDR3 DNA is TGTGCCACCGCTTCTTATAGCAATCAGCCCCAGCATTTT. Translation gives CATASYSNQPQHF. V gene TRBV27 combines with J gene TRBJ1-5, with no clear D. Trimming took off 10 bases at V and 0 bases at J, with 10 bases between the two ends. Germline V gene sequence: CDR1 MNHEY, CDR2 SMNVEV (reference sequence). The CDR3 loop spans 13 amino acids.

V and J are TRBV30 and TRBJ1-1; tentatively, D is TRBD1 (6 bases). CDR1 is GTSNPN, CDR2 SVGIG, per germline (reference sequence). The V end lost 4 bases, the J end lost 5 bases, and 17 bases lay between the germline ends. The length of the CDR3 is 14 residues. CDR3 DNA sequence: TGTGCCTGGACTAAGCGGGGGGCTTATACTGAAGCTTTCTTT. Translated: CAWTKRGAYTEAFF.

This clone appeared once. A junction boundary mismatches the germline segment, possibly from a read error. V is TRBV28 and J is TRBJ2-7; 12 nucleotides align to TRBD2. CDR3 size: 18 residues. Germline CDR1 is MDHEN and CDR2 is SYDVKM. This CDR3 is CASSPLVPLGPSGRAREF. Written as DNA, the CDR3 is TGTGCCAGCAGCCCTTTAGTCCCCCTAGGGCCTAGCGGGAGGGCCCGCGAGTTC.

The DNA for the CDR3 is TGTGCCAGCAGTAAGACTAGCGGGGGAGAGACCCAGTACTTC. Its protein is CASSKTSGGETQYF. The chain employs TRBV6-6 and TRBJ2-5, with 12 bases lining up with TRBD2. The V and J ends lost 5 bases and 4 bases, in that order; junction bases with no gene match: 2. The CDR3 loop spans 14 amino acids. Germline CDR1 reads MNHNY; CDR2 reads SVGAGI (reference sequence).

The rearrangement joins TRBV4-1 to TRBJ2-7, with no clear D. CDR1 is MGHRA and CDR2 is YSYEKL in the germline V gene. Trimming took off 1 base at V and 0 bases at J, with 13 bases between the two ends. This CDR3 is built from 16 residues. The CDR3 DNA reads TGCGCCAGCAGCCAAGTCGGACCCTCAAGCTCCTACGAGCAGTACTTC. Translating gives CASSQVGPSSSYEQYF.

The chain links TRBV2 to TRBJ2-7; 11 nucleotides align to TRBD1. Germline CDR1 SNHLY, CDR2 FYNNEI. This CDR3 contains 15 residues. The trim removed 6 bases at V and 3 bases at J, leaving 7 bases unmatched. The CDR3 bases are TGTGCCAGCAGCACCCGGACAGGGGGCGACTACGAGCAGTACTTC. This gives the protein CASSTRTGGDYEQYF.

The rearrangement links TRBV30 to TRBJ1-2; D is perhaps TRBD1 (6 bases). V lost 3 bases and J 12 bases, leaving 17 bases between the germline ends. The CDR3 sequence is 12 residues long. The germline V gene encodes CDR1 GTSNPN and CDR2 SVGIG (reference sequence). This CDR3 is CAWSQQGPHNTF. As DNA, the CDR3 is TGTGCCTGGAGCCAACAGGGCCCCCATAACACCTTC.

This clone was seen a handful of times. This chain connects TRBV10-3 to TRBJ1-5, with D perhaps matching TRBD1 (6 bases). Between the trimmed V and J ends, which lost 6 bases and 7 bases, there was a span of 13 bases. Germline assignment: CDR1 ENHRY and CDR2 SYGVKD. This CDR3 is 13 amino acids long. The CDR3 nucleotides read TGTGCCATCAGAGCCGAGGGGGGACAGCCCCAGCATTTT. Its translation is CAIRAEGGQPQHF.

This clone was found a few times. The rearrangement links TRBV15 to TRBJ2-1; 10 bases map to TRBD2. Germline-derived CDR1 and CDR2 are LNHNV and YYDKDF (reference sequence). CDR3 length: 16 residues. Trimming at V came to 5 bases and at J to 5 bases, leaving 9 bases not matched to a gene. CDR3 in amino acids: CATSGTLAGANNEQFF. CDR3 in DNA: TGTGCCACCAGCGGAACCCTAGCGGGAGCAAACAATGAGCAGTTCTTC.

V is TRBV7-8 and J is TRBJ2-2, with D maybe TRBD1 (6 bases). CDR1 SGHVS and CDR2 FQNEAQ come from the germline V gene. The CDR3 has 14 residues. Trimming left V 5 bases short and J 8 bases short, with 15 bases between. In DNA, the CDR3 is TGTGCCAGCAGCACCTCAGGGGAGAGAGGGGAGCTGTTTTTT. Residues: CASSTSGERGELFF. The full variable domain, completed using reference TRBV7-8 and TRBJ2-2, is GAGVSQSPRYKVAKRGQDVALRCDPISGHVSLFWYQQALGQGPEFLTYFQNEAQLDKSGLPSDRFFAERPEGSVSTLKIQRTQQEDSAVYLCASSTSGERGELFFGEGSRLTVL.

As DNA, the CDR3 is TGCGCCAGCAGTGAGGCAGGGGGCAACACCATATATTTT. This gives the protein CASSEAGGNTIYF. This sequence joins TRBV10-2 and TRBJ1-3; 8 bases agree with TRBD1. This CDR3 contains 13 residues. Germline V gene data show CDR1 as WSHSY and CDR2 as SAAADI. The V gene end was trimmed by 2 bases and the J gene end by 7 bases; junction bases not matched to a gene: 1.

The chain couples TRBV28 to TRBJ1-1, with a weak D call TRBD1 (5 bases). The CDR3 length is 14 residues. CDR1 is MDHEN, CDR2 SYDVKM, per germline. The V end was cut by 5 bases, the J end by 0 bases, with 10 bases between. The CDR3 bases are TGTGCCAGCAGTACCGGGGCCCTGAACACTGAAGCTTTCTTT. Protein product: CASSTGALNTEAFF. The full variable domain, completed using reference TRBV28 and TRBJ1-1, is DVKVTQSSRYLVKRTGEKVFLECVQDMDHENMFWYRQDPGLGLRLIYFSYDVKMKEKGDIPEGYSVSREKKERFSLILESASTNQTSMYLCASSTGALNTEAFFGQGTRLTVV.

This clone appeared once. The V call is TRBV6-5, the J call TRBJ2-2, with D maybe TRBD2 (6 bases). The CDR3 runs 14 residues. Trimming took off 4 bases at V and 4 bases at J, with 10 bases between the two ends. Germline CDR1 is MNHEY and CDR2 is SVGAGI. In nucleotides, the CDR3 is TGTGCCAGCAGTTCGGGAGTCATCACCGGGGAGCTGTTTTTT. This encodes CASSSGVITGELFF.

The CDR3 here is CATSDTTDFSGANVLTF. CDR3 coding DNA: TGTGCCACCAGCGACACGACAGACTTCTCTGGGGCCAACGTCCTGACTTTC. The V call is TRBV15, the J call TRBJ2-6; a possible D gene is TRBD1 (5 bases). CDR1 and CDR2 (germline): LNHNV, YYDKDF (reference sequence). The CDR3 is made up of 17 amino acids. The ends were cut back, 5 bases at V and 0 bases at J, with 14 bases in the middle.

V usage is TRBV2 and J usage is TRBJ2-3; D may be TRBD2 (6 bases). The CDR3 is 15 residues long. CDR1 and CDR2 (germline): SNHLY, FYNNEI. V was clipped by 7 bases and J by 4 bases, with 18 bases between them. The CDR3 reads CASTRTTAFADTQYF. CDR3 sequence (DNA): TGTGCCAGCACGAGGACTACCGCTTTCGCAGATACGCAGTATTTT.

The chain is built from TRBV6-5 and TRBJ2-2; D is uncertain. V was cut by 7 bases and J by 6 bases, with 9 bases left in between. The CDR3 consists of 12 residues. The germline CDR1 and CDR2 sequences are MNHEY and SVGAGI. CDR3 protein: CASKRGSGELFF. CDR3 nucleotide sequence: TGTGCCAGCAAACGAGGATCCGGGGAGCTGTTTTTT.

This rearrangement joins TRBV4-3 to TRBJ1-2; D remains unclear. Germline CDR1 is LGHNA and CDR2 is YSLEER. V was cut by 6 bases and J by 5 bases, with 19 bases left in between. The CDR3 consists of 15 residues. CDR3 DNA sequence: TGCGCCAGCAGACAGACTCGAGCCGCGCCTTATGGCTACACCTTC. This gives the protein CASRQTRAAPYGYTF.

The chain carries TRBV15 and TRBJ1-1, with TRBD1 identical over 9 bases. This CDR3 is built from 17 residues. J was trimmed by 2 bases and V by 3 bases; bases with no gene match: 10. Germline CDR1 is LNHNV and CDR2 is YYDKDF (reference sequence). The CDR3 region has the DNA TGTGCCACCAGCAGGGGGACCGGGACAGGGTTAAACACTGAAGCTTTCTTT. Translating it yields CATSRGTGTGLNTEAFF.

The V gene is TRBV6-5, the J gene TRBJ2-1, with D uncertain. The germline V gene has CDR1 MNHEY and CDR2 SVGAGI. The CDR3 has 14 amino acids. V lost 0 bases and J 0 bases, leaving 3 bases between the germline ends. The CDR3 nucleotides are TGTGCCAGCAGTTACTCGCCCTCCTACAATGAGCAGTTCTTC. This gives the protein CASSYSPSYNEQFF.

The rearrangement uses TRBV7-2 and TRBJ2-5, with 7 bases that match TRBD1. The CDR3 sequence is 14 residues long. In germline, CDR1 is SGHTA, CDR2 FQGNSA. V gave up 5 bases and J gave up 5 bases; unmatched junction bases: 8. This CDR3 reads CASSRGRGRETQYF. CDR3 bases: TGTGCCAGCAGCCGCGGAAGGGGGCGGGAGACCCAGTACTTC.

Remarks on this clone: A read error may account for a junction end that differs from germline. Other DNA sequences in this specimen translate into the identical CDR3. The gene calls are TRBV7-7 and TRBJ2-1; the D is unclear. This CDR3 is 13 amino acids long. The germline V gene encodes CDR1 SSHAT and CDR2 FNYEAQ (reference sequence). CDR3 sequence: CASSLAEADEQFF. CDR3 bases: TGTGCTAGCAGCTTAGCAGAGGCCGATGAGCAGTTCTTC.

The gene calls are TRBV7-3 and TRBJ2-2; D unresolved. The CDR3 spans 15 residues. In germline, CDR1 is SGHTA, CDR2 FQGTGA. The V and J ends lost 0 bases and 3 bases respectively, with 8 bases between them. For the CDR3, the DNA is TGTGCCAGCAGCTTAACCAGCGCGGACACCGGGGAGCTGTTTTTT. Amino acid sequence: CASSLTSADTGELFF.

V is TRBV4-3 and J is TRBJ2-4; D perhaps matches TRBD1 (6 bases). This CDR3 region has 16 residues. V lost 1 base to trimming and J lost 3 bases, with 13 bases between them. CDR1 and CDR2 (germline): LGHNA, YSLEER. CDR3 protein: CASSQARGSVKNIQYF. CDR3 DNA sequence: TGCGCCAGCAGCCAAGCCAGGGGCTCGGTCAAAAACATTCAGTACTTC.

This chain connects TRBV5-1 to TRBJ1-1, with D maybe TRBD1 (6 bases). Germline CDR1 reads SGHRS; CDR2 reads YFSETQ. This CDR3 has 15 amino acids. Trimming took off 4 bases at V and 1 base at J, with 14 bases between the two ends. This CDR3 is CASSPDRPTNTEAFF. The CDR3 nucleotides are TGCGCCAGCAGCCCGGACAGACCGACGAACACTGAAGCTTTCTTT.

The V gene is TRBV2, the J gene TRBJ2-1; D could derive from TRBD1 or TRBD2 (7 bases each). Germline lookup yields CDR1 SNHLY and CDR2 FYNNEI. Trimming took 10 bases from V and 4 from J, leaving 14 bases between them. The CDR3 loop spans 13 amino acids. CDR3 sequence: CATSGGQYNEQFF. CDR3 DNA: TGTGCCACCTCGGGGGGACAGTACAATGAGCAGTTCTTC.

This chain uses TRBV6-1 with TRBJ2-7; D perhaps matches TRBD1 (5 bases). Germline assignment: CDR1 MNHNS and CDR2 SASEGT. This CDR3 comprises 13 residues. The ends were cut back, 6 bases at V and 4 bases at J, with 13 bases in the middle. The chain's CDR3 is CASRPGPIYEQYF. CDR3 in DNA: TGTGCCAGCAGGCCAGGGCCAATTTACGAGCAGTACTTC.